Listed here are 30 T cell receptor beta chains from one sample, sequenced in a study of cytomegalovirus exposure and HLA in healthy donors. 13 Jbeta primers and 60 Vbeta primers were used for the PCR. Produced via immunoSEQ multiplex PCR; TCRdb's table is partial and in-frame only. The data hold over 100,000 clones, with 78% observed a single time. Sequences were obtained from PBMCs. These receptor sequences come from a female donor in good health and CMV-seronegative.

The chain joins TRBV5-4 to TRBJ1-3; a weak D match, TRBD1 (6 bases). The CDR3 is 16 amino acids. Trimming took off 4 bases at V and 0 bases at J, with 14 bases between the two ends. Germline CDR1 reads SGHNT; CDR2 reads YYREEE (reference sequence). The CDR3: CASSPGGGISGNTIYF. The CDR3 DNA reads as TGTGCCAGCAGCCCGGGGGGCGGCATCTCTGGAAACACCATATATTTT.

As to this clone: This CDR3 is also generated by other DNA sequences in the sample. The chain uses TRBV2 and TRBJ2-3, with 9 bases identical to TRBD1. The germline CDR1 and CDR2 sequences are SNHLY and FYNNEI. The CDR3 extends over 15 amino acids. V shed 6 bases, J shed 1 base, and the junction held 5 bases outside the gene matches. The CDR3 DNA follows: TGTGCCAGCAGCGCGAGACAGGGGGGCACAGATACGCAGTATTTT. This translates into CASSARQGGTDTQYF.

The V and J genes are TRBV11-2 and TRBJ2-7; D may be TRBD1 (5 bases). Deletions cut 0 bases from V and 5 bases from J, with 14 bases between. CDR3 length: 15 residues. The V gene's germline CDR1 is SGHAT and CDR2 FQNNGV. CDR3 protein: CASSLEAGWFNEQYF. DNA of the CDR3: TGTGCCAGCAGCTTAGAGGCAGGGTGGTTCAACGAGCAGTACTTC.

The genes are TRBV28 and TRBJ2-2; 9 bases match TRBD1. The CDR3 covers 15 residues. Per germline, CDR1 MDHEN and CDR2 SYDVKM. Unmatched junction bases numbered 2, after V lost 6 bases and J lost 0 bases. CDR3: CASRGQGANTGELFF. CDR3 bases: TGTGCCAGCAGGGGACAGGGCGCGAACACCGGGGAGCTGTTTTTT.

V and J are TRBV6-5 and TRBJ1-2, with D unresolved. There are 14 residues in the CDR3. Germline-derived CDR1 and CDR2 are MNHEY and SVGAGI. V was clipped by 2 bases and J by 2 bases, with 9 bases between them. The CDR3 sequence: CASSYSGENYGYTF. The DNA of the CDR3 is TGTGCCAGCAGTTACAGCGGGGAGAACTATGGCTACACCTTC.

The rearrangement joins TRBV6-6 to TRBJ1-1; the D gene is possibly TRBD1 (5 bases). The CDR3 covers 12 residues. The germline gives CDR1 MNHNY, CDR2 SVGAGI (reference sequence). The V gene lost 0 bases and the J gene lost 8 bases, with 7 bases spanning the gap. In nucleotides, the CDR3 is TGTGCCAGCAGTTACTCGTCAGGGGAAGCTTTCTTT. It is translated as CASSYSSGEAFF.

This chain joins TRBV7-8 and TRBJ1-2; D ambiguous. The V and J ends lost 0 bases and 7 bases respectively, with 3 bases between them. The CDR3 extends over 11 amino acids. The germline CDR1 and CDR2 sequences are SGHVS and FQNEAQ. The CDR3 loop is CASSLAGGYTF. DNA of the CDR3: TGTGCCAGCAGCTTAGCCGGTGGCTACACCTTC.

The CDR3 region has the DNA TGTGCCAGCAGTGATGGGACACACTATGGCTACACCTTC. Translation gives CASSDGTHYGYTF. The chain uses TRBV28 and TRBJ1-2; TRBD1 is a possible D gene (6 bases). Looked up from germline, CDR1 is MDHEN and CDR2 is SYDVKM. The V and J ends lost 5 bases and 3 bases respectively, with 10 bases between them. The CDR3 has 13 residues.

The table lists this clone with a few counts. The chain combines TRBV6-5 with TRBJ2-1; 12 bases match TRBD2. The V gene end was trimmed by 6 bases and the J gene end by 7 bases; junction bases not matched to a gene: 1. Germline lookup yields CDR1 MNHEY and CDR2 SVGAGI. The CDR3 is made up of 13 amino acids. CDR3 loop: CASSGLAGNEQFF. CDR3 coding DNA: TGTGCCAGCAGCGGACTAGCGGGAAATGAGCAGTTCTTC.

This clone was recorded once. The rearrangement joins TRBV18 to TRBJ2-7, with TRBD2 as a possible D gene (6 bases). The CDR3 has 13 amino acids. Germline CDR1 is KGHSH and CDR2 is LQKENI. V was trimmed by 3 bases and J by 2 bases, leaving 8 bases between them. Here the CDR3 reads CASSPTSTYEQYF. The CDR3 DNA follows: TGTGCCAGCTCACCGACTAGTACCTACGAGCAGTACTTC.

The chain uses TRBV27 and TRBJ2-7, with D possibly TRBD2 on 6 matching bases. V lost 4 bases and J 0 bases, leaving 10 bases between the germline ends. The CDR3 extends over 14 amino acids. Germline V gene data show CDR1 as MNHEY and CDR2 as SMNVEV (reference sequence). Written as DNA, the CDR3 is TGTGCCAGCAGTTCGGGACTGGGCTCCTACGAGCAGTACTTC. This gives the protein CASSSGLGSYEQYF.

CDR3 coding DNA: TGTGCCAGCAGCCTACTAGCGGGGCCGACCGGGGAGCTGTTTTTT. This sequence encodes CASSLLAGPTGELFF. The chain combines TRBV14 with TRBJ2-2; TRBD2 aligns across 10 bases. The CDR3 contains 15 residues. The germline gives CDR1 SGHDN, CDR2 FVKESK. V shed 4 bases, J shed 5 bases, and the junction held 4 bases outside the gene matches.

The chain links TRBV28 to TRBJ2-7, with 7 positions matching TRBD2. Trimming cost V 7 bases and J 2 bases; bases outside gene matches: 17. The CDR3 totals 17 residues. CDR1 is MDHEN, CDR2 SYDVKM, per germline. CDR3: CASKSRGGGRRAYEQYF. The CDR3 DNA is TGTGCCAGCAAATCGAGGGGCGGCGGGAGAAGGGCCTACGAGCAGTACTTC.

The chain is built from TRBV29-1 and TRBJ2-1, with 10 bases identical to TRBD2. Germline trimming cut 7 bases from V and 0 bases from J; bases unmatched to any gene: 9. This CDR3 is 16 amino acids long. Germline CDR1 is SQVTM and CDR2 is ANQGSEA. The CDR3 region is CSAGRTSGSSYNEQFF. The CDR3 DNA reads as TGCAGCGCTGGGAGGACTAGCGGAAGCTCCTACAATGAGCAGTTCTTC.

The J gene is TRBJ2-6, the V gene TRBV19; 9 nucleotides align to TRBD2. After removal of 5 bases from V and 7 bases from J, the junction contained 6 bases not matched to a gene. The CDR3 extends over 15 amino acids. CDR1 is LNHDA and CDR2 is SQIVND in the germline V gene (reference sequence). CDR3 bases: TGTGCCAGTAGTGCAGCGGGAGGTTACGCCAACGTCCTGACTTTC. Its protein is CASSAAGGYANVLTF.

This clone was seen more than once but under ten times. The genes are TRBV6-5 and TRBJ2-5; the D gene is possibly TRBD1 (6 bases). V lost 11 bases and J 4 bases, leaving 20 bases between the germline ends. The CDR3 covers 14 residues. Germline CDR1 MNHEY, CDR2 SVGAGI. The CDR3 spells CAATPAGASETQYF. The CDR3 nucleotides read TGTGCCGCCACCCCGGCAGGGGCATCAGAGACCCAGTACTTC.

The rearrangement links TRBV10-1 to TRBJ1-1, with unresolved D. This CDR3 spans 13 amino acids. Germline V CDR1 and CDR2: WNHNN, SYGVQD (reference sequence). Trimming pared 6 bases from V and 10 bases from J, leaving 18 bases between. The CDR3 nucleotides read TGCGCCAGCAGCTTCGGAGCCTCCGCGGGAGCTTTCTTT. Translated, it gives CASSFGASAGAFF.

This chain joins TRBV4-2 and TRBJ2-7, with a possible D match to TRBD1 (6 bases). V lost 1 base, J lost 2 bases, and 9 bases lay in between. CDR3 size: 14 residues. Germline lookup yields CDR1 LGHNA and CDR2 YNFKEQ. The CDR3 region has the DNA TGTGCCAGCAGCCAAGTGCAGGGGACCTACGAGCAGTACTTC. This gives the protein CASSQVQGTYEQYF.

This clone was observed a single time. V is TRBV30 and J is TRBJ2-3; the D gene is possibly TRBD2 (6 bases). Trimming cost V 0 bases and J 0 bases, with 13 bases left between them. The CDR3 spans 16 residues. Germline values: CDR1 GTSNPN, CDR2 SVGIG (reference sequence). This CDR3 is CAWSVPGGSSTDTQYF. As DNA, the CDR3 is TGTGCCTGGAGTGTACCCGGGGGAAGTAGCACAGATACGCAGTATTTT. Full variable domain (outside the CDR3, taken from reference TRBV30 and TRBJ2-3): SQTIHQWPATLVQPVGSPLSLECTVEGTSNPNLYWYRQAAGRGLQLLFYSVGIGQISSEVPQNLSASRPQDRQFILSSKKLLLSDSGFYLCAWSVPGGSSTDTQYFGPGTRLTVL.

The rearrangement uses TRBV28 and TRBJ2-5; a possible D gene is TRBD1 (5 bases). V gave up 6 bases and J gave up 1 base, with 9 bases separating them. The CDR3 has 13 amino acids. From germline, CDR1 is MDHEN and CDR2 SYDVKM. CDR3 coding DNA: TGTGCCAGCAGCCCGACAGCCCAAGAGACCCAGTACTTC. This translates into CASSPTAQETQYF.

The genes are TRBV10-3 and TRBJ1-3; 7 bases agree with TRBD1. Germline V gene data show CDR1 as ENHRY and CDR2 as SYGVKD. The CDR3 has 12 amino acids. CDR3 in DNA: TGTTCTACAGGGGAAGGGGGAAACACCATATATTTT. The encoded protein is CSTGEGGNTIYF.

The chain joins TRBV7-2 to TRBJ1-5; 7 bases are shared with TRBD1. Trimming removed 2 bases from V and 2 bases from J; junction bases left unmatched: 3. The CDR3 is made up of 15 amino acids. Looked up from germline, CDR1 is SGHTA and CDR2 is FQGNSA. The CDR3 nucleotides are TGTGCCAGCAGCTTAATGAGGGGGCGCAATCAGCCCCAGCATTTT. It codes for CASSLMRGRNQPQHF. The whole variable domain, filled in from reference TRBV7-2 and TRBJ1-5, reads GAGVSQSPSNKVTEKGKDVELRCDPISGHTALYWYRQSLGQGLEFLIYFQGNSAPDKSGLPSDRFSAERTGGSVSTLTIQRTQQEDSAVYLCASSLMRGRNQPQHFGDGTRLSIL.

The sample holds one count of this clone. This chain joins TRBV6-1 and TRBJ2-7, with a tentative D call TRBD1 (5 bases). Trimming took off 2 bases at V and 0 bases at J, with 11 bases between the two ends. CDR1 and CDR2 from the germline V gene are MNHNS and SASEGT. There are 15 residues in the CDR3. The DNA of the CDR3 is TGTGCCAGCAGTGAAATAGGGGCGGCCTCCTACGAGCAGTACTTC. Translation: CASSEIGAASYEQYF.

The CDR3 spells CASFLSGANVLTF. The CDR3, as DNA: TGTGCCAGCTTTCTGTCCGGGGCCAACGTCCTGACTTTC. This sequence joins TRBV6-4 and TRBJ2-6, with D hard to call. Trimming removed 8 bases at V and 4 bases at J, with 9 bases between. This CDR3 contains 13 residues. In germline, CDR1 is MRHNA, CDR2 SNTAGT.

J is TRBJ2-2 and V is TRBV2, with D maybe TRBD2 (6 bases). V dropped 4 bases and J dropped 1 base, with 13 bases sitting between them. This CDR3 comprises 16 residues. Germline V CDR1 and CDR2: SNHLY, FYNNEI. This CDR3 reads CASSAGLARNTGELFF. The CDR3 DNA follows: TGTGCCAGCAGTGCAGGGCTAGCGAGGAACACCGGGGAGCTGTTTTTT. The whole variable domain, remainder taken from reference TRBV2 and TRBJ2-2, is EPEVTQTPSHQVTQMGQEVILRCVPISNHLYFYWYRQILGQKVEFLVSFYNNEISEKSEIFDDQFSVERPDGSNFTLKIRSTKLEDSAMYFCASSAGLARNTGELFFGEGSRLTVL.

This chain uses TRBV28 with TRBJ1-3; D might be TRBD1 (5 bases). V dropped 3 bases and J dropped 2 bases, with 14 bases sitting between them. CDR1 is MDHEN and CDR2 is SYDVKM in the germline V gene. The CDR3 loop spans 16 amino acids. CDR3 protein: CASSFTGDLTGNTIYF. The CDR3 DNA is TGTGCCAGCAGTTTTACAGGAGACCTAACTGGAAACACCATATATTTT.

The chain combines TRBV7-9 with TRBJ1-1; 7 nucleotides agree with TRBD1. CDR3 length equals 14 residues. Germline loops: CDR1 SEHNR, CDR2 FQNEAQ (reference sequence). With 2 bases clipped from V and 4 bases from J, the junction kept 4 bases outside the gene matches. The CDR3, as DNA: TGTGCCAGCAGCTTAACAGGGGAAGCCACTGAAGCTTTCTTT. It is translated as CASSLTGEATEAFF.

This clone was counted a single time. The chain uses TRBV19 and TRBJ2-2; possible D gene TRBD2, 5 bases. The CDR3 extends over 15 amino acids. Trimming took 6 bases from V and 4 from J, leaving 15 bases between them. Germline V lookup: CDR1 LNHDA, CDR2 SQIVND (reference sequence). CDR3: CASSRGQFPTGELFF. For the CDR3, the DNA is TGTGCCAGTAGCCGAGGGCAGTTCCCCACCGGGGAGCTGTTTTTT.

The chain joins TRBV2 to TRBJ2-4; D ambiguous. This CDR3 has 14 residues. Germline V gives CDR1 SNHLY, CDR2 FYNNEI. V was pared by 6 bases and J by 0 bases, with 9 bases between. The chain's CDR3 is CASRSGLAKNIQYF. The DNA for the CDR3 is TGTGCCAGCAGATCCGGTCTAGCCAAAAACATTCAGTACTTC.

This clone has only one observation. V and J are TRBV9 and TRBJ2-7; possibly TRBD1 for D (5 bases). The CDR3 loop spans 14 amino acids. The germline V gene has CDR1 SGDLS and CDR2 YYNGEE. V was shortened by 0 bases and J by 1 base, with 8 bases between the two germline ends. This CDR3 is CASSVGGLSYEQYF. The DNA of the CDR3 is TGTGCCAGCAGCGTAGGGGGCCTTTCCTACGAGCAGTACTTC.